This T cell receptor (beta chain) was documented in a study of beta chain features in type 1 diabetes. Naive, central memory, regulatory and stem cell-like memory cells within the CD4+ compartment were sorted using CD45RO/CCR7/CD25/CD127/CD95/CD27. A word on this clone: Its target is unknown.

V lost 3 bases and J 3 bases, leaving 10 bases between the germline ends. This CDR3 is built from 14 residues. Per germline, CDR1 SGDLS and CDR2 YYNGEE. What was sequenced were expressed TCRB transcripts, since all of the isolated RNA had been reverse transcribed. Sequenced by immunoSEQ multiplex PCR; TCRdb stores in-frame clones only, minus some. The repertoire consists of approximately 15,000 clones, with around 69% occurring once and the leading ten covering 0.31%. Points from the study as a whole: For patients, the naive, central memory and Treg TCRB repertoires appeared more alike than for healthy donors. The study found moderately but significantly shorter TCRB CDR3s in all four CD4+ subsets of Type 1 diabetes patients.

This chain uses TRBV9 with TRBJ2-1, with D uncertain. The TCR comes from a woman between 18 and 29 years old with type 1 diabetes. What was sequenced was stem cell memory CD4+ T cells from blood. The CDR3 sequence: CASSASASYNEQFF. As DNA, the CDR3 is TGTGCCAGCAGCGCCAGCGCCAGCTACAATGAGCAGTTCTTC.